The rows below give T cell receptor beta chains drawn from one sample of a study of response to subunit inactivated influenza vaccine. TCRdb processed the RT-PCR reads anew with MiXCR; each CDR3 protein has one entry. The profile shows around 520,000 distinct CDR3 sequences, approximately 24% of them singletons. Material: CD4+ T cells sorted from PBMCs, obtained 5 days after vaccination. The receptors derive from a man aged 45-65 years who received an inactivated influenza vaccine. Both conserved end residues are part of each CDR3. Clone size is shown for a subset of rows, as once, few, many or a class of expanded clone.

>TRBV28|few
CASTPGTLSYEQYF
>TRBV4-2|NA
CASSQDLGTNQPQHF
>TRBV20-1|NA
CSARVGSGNQPQHF
>TRBV5-1|once
CASSLQGQGYSPLHF
>TRBV12-3/TRBV12-4|few
CASSPGLADEQFF
>TRBV30|NA
CAWRLAGVPDTQYF
>TRBV28|NA
CASSLFGGRIEEQFF
>TRBV4-3|NA
CASNQLDRTDTQYF
>TRBV5-1|many
CASSLGAGQETQYF
>TRBV18|many
CASSPPSSGRGSGEQFF
>TRBV4-2|NA
CASSQGIHKGINEQFF
>TRBV28|few
CASSLPTVGIQYF
>TRBV4-2|few
CASSQDSDEQYF
>TRBV24-1|NA
CATSDTAGAKKTQYF
>TRBV20-1|few
CSAPAYGYTF
>TRBV2|NA
CASSRRHSGVQPQHF
>TRBV20-1|few
CSAAGLKVHEQFF
>TRBV4-2|NA
CASSLVDPRGTYEQYF
>TRBV9|NA
CASSTTGLAAPGELFF
>TRBV25-1|few
CASSETGYSNQPQHF
>TRBV12-3/TRBV12-4|few
CASSLLAGLSYNEQFF
>TRBV6-2/TRBV6-3|few
CASSGQANQPQHF
>TRBV12-3/TRBV12-4|NA
CASIPGGRVNTQYF
>TRBV20-1|NA
CSARGGGSLCF
>TRBV11-2|NA
CASDLRQGIYEQYF
>TRBV7-9|NA
CASNLGVSSGELFF
>TRBV5-1|NA
CASRGNPTNTGELFF
>TRBV3-1|NA
CASSQGSGGAFNEQFF
>TRBV6-1|few
CATRKTGANVLTF
>TRBV24-1|NA
CATSDPAGYYNEQFF
>TRBV10-3|few
CAISESRTNEKLFF
>TRBV20-1|NA
CSAGQRSSYNEQFF
>TRBV11-2|few
CASSGMVSSGNNEQFF
>TRBV20-1|few
CSARRAGRGTGELFF
>TRBV20-1|NA
CSADPGGASSYEQYF
>TRBV10-3|NA
CAISATGEGNEQYF
>TRBV29-1|NA
CSVLSGLNTGELFF
>TRBV12-3/TRBV12-4|few
CASSLVDGNRPYEQYF